These 21 T cell receptor beta chains originate from one sample sequenced in a study of blood T cell repertoires in COVID-19. The table came from immunoSEQ multiplex PCR; TCRdb's copy has only in-frame clones and leaves some out. This table has 130,000 or so clones, approximately 88% appearing once. Input material: peripheral blood. The receptors shown here come from a man aged 50 to 59 with acute or convalescent COVID-19.

V gene TRBV6-5 combines with J gene TRBJ1-6; the D is unclear. CDR1 and CDR2 (germline): MNHEY, SVGAGI. Trimming stripped 6 bases from V and 10 bases from J, with 13 bases between. This CDR3 contains 13 residues. In nucleotides, the CDR3 is TGTGCCAGCAGGCCGAATGTTGGCTCACCCCTCCACTTT. This codes for CASRPNVGSPLHF.

The chain uses TRBV7-9 and TRBJ2-5; possible D gene TRBD1, 6 bases. CDR1 SEHNR and CDR2 FQNEAQ come from the germline V gene (reference sequence). V was pared by 5 bases and J by 3 bases, with 19 bases between. This CDR3 is 16 amino acids long. This CDR3 is CASSTRTYGGEETQYF. The DNA of the CDR3 is TGTGCCAGCAGCACCAGGACTTATGGGGGCGAAGAGACCCAGTACTTC.

The chain carries TRBV5-1 and TRBJ1-3, with D unresolved. Germline loops: CDR1 SGHRS, CDR2 YFSETQ. V lost 4 bases and J lost 3, with 14 bases in between. The CDR3 consists of 15 residues. The CDR3 loop reads CASSLEPNLGNTIYF. The CDR3 DNA is TGCGCCAGCAGCCTGGAACCTAACCTTGGAAACACCATATATTTT.

This chain uses TRBV5-1 with TRBJ1-1, with D unclear. Between the trimmed V and J ends, which lost 4 bases and 3 bases, there was a span of 13 bases. CDR3 length: 14 residues. Germline CDR1 and CDR2: SGHRS and YFSETQ. The CDR3 here is CASSQRTPDTEAFF. The CDR3 nucleotides are TGCGCCAGCAGCCAGCGCACACCGGACACTGAAGCTTTCTTT. Drawing the rest from reference TRBV5-1 and TRBJ1-1, the complete variable domain is KAGVTQTPRYLIKTRGQQVTLSCSPISGHRSVSWYQQTPGQGLQFLFEYFSETQRNKGNFPGRFSGRQFSNSRSEMNVSTLELGDSALYLCASSQRTPDTEAFFGQGTRLTVV.

The chain links TRBV30 to TRBJ1-5; TRBD1 matches 8 bases. Per germline, CDR1 GTSNPN and CDR2 SVGIG (reference sequence). V lost 2 bases, J lost 7 bases, and 7 bases stayed unmatched. The CDR3 has 14 residues. CDR3 sequence: CAWSPDRGGQPQHF. The CDR3 DNA reads TGTGCCTGGAGTCCCGACAGGGGAGGACAGCCCCAGCATTTT.

The sample holds one count of this clone. The chain joins TRBV11-3 to TRBJ2-3; D is perhaps TRBD2 (6 bases). The CDR3 is 15 amino acids. Trimming left V 5 bases short and J 0 bases short, with 12 bases between. Germline V gene sequence: CDR1 SGHNT, CDR2 YENEEA. In DNA, the CDR3 is TGTGCCAGCAGCAGGGGAGGTGCTAGCACAGATACGCAGTATTTT. As protein: CASSRGGASTDTQYF.

V usage is TRBV18 and J usage is TRBJ2-7; weak D call: TRBD1 (5 bases). Germline values: CDR1 KGHSH, CDR2 LQKENI. The V end was cut by 5 bases, the J end by 5 bases, with 13 bases between. This CDR3 contains 13 residues. CDR3 protein: CASSAGQNDEQYF. In DNA, the CDR3 is TGTGCCAGCTCAGCCGGACAAAACGACGAGCAGTACTTC.

This chain connects TRBV6-2 or TRBV6-3 to TRBJ2-3, with 7 bases that match TRBD2. Germline values: CDR1 MNHEY, CDR2 SVGEGT. J gave up 6 bases and V 0 bases, and 9 bases lay outside the gene matches. This CDR3 comprises 16 residues. The DNA of the CDR3 is TGTGCCAGCAGTTACTCCCCCGGACTAGGCCTCGATACGCAGTATTTT. It specifies CASSYSPGLGLDTQYF.

CDR3 protein: CASSFGQGNEQFF. The CDR3 DNA reads TGTGCCAGCAGCTTTGGACAGGGAAATGAGCAGTTCTTC. The gene calls are TRBV5-4 and TRBJ2-1; the match to TRBD1 covers 8 bases. Germline lookup yields CDR1 SGHNT and CDR2 YYREEE (reference sequence). The CDR3 contains 13 residues. V gave up 2 bases and J gave up 7 bases; unmatched junction bases: 2.

This chain joins TRBV27 and TRBJ1-4; TRBD1 aligns across 7 bases. This CDR3 has 14 residues. With V trimmed by 6 bases and J by 5 bases, 6 bases remained unmatched. Germline V gene data show CDR1 as MNHEY and CDR2 as SMNVEV (reference sequence). The CDR3 DNA reads as TGTGCCAGCAGCCCGGGACAGATCAATGAAAAACTGTTTTTT. It yields the protein CASSPGQINEKLFF.

This clone appeared a few times. The V call is TRBV18, the J call TRBJ1-6; D not certain. This CDR3 region has 15 residues. Per germline, CDR1 KGHSH and CDR2 LQKENI. The germline V and J ends were trimmed by 3 bases and 7 bases, with 13 bases remaining between them. In DNA form, the CDR3 reads TGTGCCAGCTCACCTACACATTTTATAAATTCACCCCTCCACTTT. Translating gives CASSPTHFINSPLHF. The full variable domain, rest sourced from reference TRBV18 and TRBJ1-6, is NAGVMQNPRHLVRRRGQEARLRCSPMKGHSHVYWYRQLPEEGLKFMVYLQKENIIDESGMPKERFSAEFPKEGPSILRIQQVVRGDSAAYFCASSPTHFINSPLHFGNGTRLTVT.

This clone was seen only once. This chain connects TRBV6-5 to TRBJ2-7; 9 bases are shared with TRBD1. CDR1 is MNHEY, CDR2 SVGAGI, per germline. Germline trimming cut 6 bases from V and 4 bases from J; bases unmatched to any gene: 7. The CDR3 is made up of 14 amino acids. For the CDR3, the DNA is TGTGCCAGCAGCCACGGGACAGGGCCATACGAGCAGTACTTC. This encodes CASSHGTGPYEQYF.

The V and J genes are TRBV28 and TRBJ2-1; 7 bases fit TRBD1. V lost 6 bases, J lost 2 bases, and 4 bases stayed unmatched. The CDR3 is 14 residues long. The germline V gene encodes CDR1 MDHEN and CDR2 SYDVKM. The chain's CDR3 is CASRPTGTYNEQFF. DNA of the CDR3: TGTGCCAGCAGGCCGACAGGGACCTACAATGAGCAGTTCTTC.

V and J are TRBV5-3 and TRBJ2-6; TRBD1 matches at 7 bases. TRBV5-3 carries the ORF label, with uncertain function. After removal of 4 bases from V and 0 bases from J, the junction contained 19 bases not matched to a gene. The CDR3 loop spans 21 amino acids. The CDR3 sequence is CARSTNSYRGRLCSGANVLTF. Here the CDR3 DNA reads TGTGCCAGAAGCACGAACTCATACAGGGGAAGGTTGTGCTCTGGGGCCAACGTCCTGACTTTC.

The J gene is TRBJ2-1, the V gene TRBV21-1; the table's D call, TRBD1, has no DNA check behind it. TRBV21-1 is marked as a pseudogene. The CDR3 covers 12 residues. The CDR3: CASGHTINEQFF. CDR3 DNA: TGTGCCAGCGGCCACACCATCAATGAGCAGTTCTTC.

This sequence joins TRBV28 and TRBJ1-2; TRBD1 is a possible D gene (6 bases). V dropped 4 bases and J dropped 2 bases, with 20 bases sitting between them. Looked up from germline, CDR1 is MDHEN and CDR2 is SYDVKM. This CDR3 contains 17 residues. CDR3 sequence (DNA): TGTGCCAGCAGTTCGACGGCCAGGGGAAGGGGCAACTATGGCTACACCTTC. Protein sequence: CASSSTARGRGNYGYTF.

The rearrangement uses TRBV5-1 and TRBJ1-4, with D unresolved. With 3 bases removed from V and 8 bases from J, the gap between germline ends came to 14 bases. Germline V lookup: CDR1 SGHRS, CDR2 YFSETQ. This CDR3 is built from 14 residues. CDR3 loop: CASSWAGGREKLFF. The CDR3 DNA sequence: TGCGCCAGCAGCTGGGCCGGTGGGCGAGAAAAACTGTTTTTT.

The CDR3, as DNA: TGTGCCAGCCGCCCCGGGACAGGGGGGATCACCGGGGAGCTGTTTTTT. This codes for CASRPGTGGITGELFF. This chain links TRBV9 with TRBJ2-2; 11 bases are a match to TRBD1. The CDR3 is made up of 16 amino acids. J gave up 4 bases and V 7 bases, and 9 bases lay outside the gene matches. The V gene's germline CDR1 is SGDLS and CDR2 YYNGEE.

The chain links TRBV6-6 to TRBJ1-2, with D maybe TRBD1 (6 bases). CDR1 MNHNY and CDR2 SVGAGI come from the germline V gene (reference sequence). The CDR3 has 14 residues. V dropped 7 bases and J dropped 7 bases, with 19 bases sitting between them. The CDR3 is CASTRGGTLRGYTF. In nucleotides, the CDR3 is TGTGCCAGCACCCGGGGGGGGACACTTCGTGGCTACACCTTC.

The chain employs TRBV5-4 and TRBJ1-1; 9 nucleotides agree with TRBD1. Germline assignment: CDR1 SGHNT and CDR2 YYREEE (reference sequence). Trimming took 5 bases from V and 7 from J; bases not matched to a gene: 12. CDR3 size: 15 residues. CDR3 in DNA: TGTGCCAGCAGACAGACAGGGGGGGAGGGCGGTGAAGCTTTCTTT. This gives the protein CASRQTGGEGGEAFF.

The gene calls are TRBV10-3 and TRBJ2-7; D unclear. The germline gives CDR1 ENHRY, CDR2 SYGVKD. There are 18 residues in the CDR3. Trimming pared 3 bases from V and 0 bases from J, leaving 21 bases between. CDR3 DNA: TGTGCCATCAGTGACCCCCCGTGGAAGGCGGCGAGCTCCTACGAGCAGTACTTC. This sequence encodes CAISDPPWKAASSYEQYF.